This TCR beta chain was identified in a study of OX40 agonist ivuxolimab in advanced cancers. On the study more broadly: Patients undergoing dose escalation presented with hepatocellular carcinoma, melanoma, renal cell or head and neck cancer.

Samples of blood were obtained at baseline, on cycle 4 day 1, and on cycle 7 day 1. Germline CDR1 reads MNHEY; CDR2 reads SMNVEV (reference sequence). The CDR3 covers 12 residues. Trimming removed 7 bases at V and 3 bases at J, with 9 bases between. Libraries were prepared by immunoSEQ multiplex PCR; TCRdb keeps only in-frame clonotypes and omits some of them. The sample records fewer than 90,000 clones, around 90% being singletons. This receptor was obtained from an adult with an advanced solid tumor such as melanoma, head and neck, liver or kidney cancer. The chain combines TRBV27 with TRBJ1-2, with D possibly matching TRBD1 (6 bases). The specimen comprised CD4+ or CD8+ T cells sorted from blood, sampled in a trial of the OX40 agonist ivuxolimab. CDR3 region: CASKQGDYGYTF. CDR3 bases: TGTGCCAGCAAACAGGGCGACTATGGCTACACCTTC.